Listed below are T cell receptor beta chains from one sample, sequenced in a study of identical twins. One entry per CDR3 protein, called by TCRdb with MiXCR from the 5' RACE reads. The top ten clones hold about 0.27% of a sample with some 1,700,000 distinct CDR3 sequences, less than 35% of them seen once. The sample taken for sequencing was cord blood. The receptors were gathered from a newborn girl in good health. CDR3s include the opening cysteine and the closing phenylalanine or tryptophan. A D gene is named only where the DNA matches it firmly. Clone size is shown for a subset of rows, as once, few, many or a class of expanded clone.

>few|-|TRBJ1-2|TRBV20-1
TGCAGTGCCAAGAAGAACTATGGCTACACCTTC
CSAKKNYGYTF
>-|-|TRBJ2-3|TRBV5-4
TGTGCCAGCAGCTTGGGCAGGCCCCGGGATACGCAGTATTTT
CASSLGRPRDTQYF
>-|TRBD1|TRBJ1-2|TRBV28
TGTGCCAGCAGTATCCCGGGACAGGACTATGGCTACACCTTC
CASSIPGQDYGYTF
>many|TRBD2|TRBJ2-1|TRBV3-1
TGTGCCAGCAGCACTAGCGGGGGGGCCAATGAGCAGTTCTTC
CASSTSGGANEQFF
>few|-|TRBJ1-1|TRBV20-1
TGCAGTGCTATCCGGGGCCAGCGACGCACTGAAGCTTTCTTT
CSAIRGQRRTEAFF
>-|TRBD2|TRBJ2-1|TRBV11-2
TGTGCCAGCAGCTCTGTAGCGGGGCACATCTACAATGAGCAGTTCTTC
CASSSVAGHIYNEQFF
>once|-|TRBJ2-7|TRBV20-1
TGCAGTGCTAGAGAACAAAACTTGCACAATGAGCAGTACTTC
CSAREQNLHNEQYF
>-|-|TRBJ1-1|TRBV20-1
TGCAGTGCTAGAGGTACCGGGACCCCTTTAGGTGGTGAAGCTTTCTTT
CSARGTGTPLGGEAFF
>-|TRBD1|TRBJ1-1|TRBV6-6
TGTGCCAGCAGGTCGGGACAGGGGCGAACTGAAGCTTTCTTT
CASRSGQGRTEAFF
>-|-|TRBJ2-1|TRBV4-1
TGCGCCAGCAGCCAAGATAACGGAGAATCCTACAATGAGCAGTTCTTC
CASSQDNGESYNEQFF
>-|-|TRBJ1-2|TRBV29-1
TGCAGCGTTGAAGGCGGGGGAATGGGCTATGGCTACACCTTC
CSVEGGGMGYGYTF
>-|-|TRBJ2-1|TRBV6-6
TGTGCCAGCAGTTTATCGGAGAGGGATGAGCAGTTCTTC
CASSLSERDEQFF
>-|-|TRBJ2-7|TRBV9
TGTGCCAGCAACAGAGCCGGGACGTCTTCCTACGAGCAGTACTTC
CASNRAGTSSYEQYF
>many|-|TRBJ2-3|TRBV28
TGTGCCAGCAGATTATGGCAGGGCGTCACAGATACGCAGTATTTT
CASRLWQGVTDTQYF
>many|-|TRBJ2-7|TRBV7-2
TGTGCCAGCAGTTTACCCTCAGGTTCCTACGAGCAGTACTTC
CASSLPSGSYEQYF
>many|-|TRBJ1-2|TRBV7-9
TGTGCCAGCAGCTTAGAAGGGGCCTACACCTTC
CASSLEGAYTF
>-|-|TRBJ2-4|TRBV11-2
TGTGCCAGCAGCAACAGCGGGTTGAACATTCAGTACTTC
CASSNSGLNIQYF
>-|-|TRBJ2-1|TRBV4-3
TGCGCCAGCAGCCGCCTTCTCCTTAATGAGCAGTTCTTC
CASSRLLLNEQFF